A selection of T cell receptor beta chains follows, all from one sample in a study of T-cell reconstitution after alpha-beta-depleted transplantation in children. TCRdb processed the PCR reads anew with MiXCR; each CDR3 protein has one entry. The sample has about 400,000 distinct CDR3 sequences; roughly 21% are singletons. Sequencing was performed on PBMCs from the stem cell graft donor, taken from the stem cell graft. Receptors were obtained from a human donor who donated a stem cell graft to a child with acute myeloid leukemia. Each CDR3 is given with its conserved first and last residue. Each record gives: D gene, clone size, V gene, J gene, CDR3 protein, CDR3 DNA. A D gene is named only where the DNA matches it firmly. The size entry is marked missing in some rows and otherwise reads once, few, many or a size class.

-,many,TRBV6-6,TRBJ2-1,CASAAINEQFF,TGTGCCAGCGCAGCGATCAATGAGCAGTTCTTC
-,many,TRBV20-1,TRBJ2-1,CSSGSSTWNEQFF,TGCAGTTCAGGTTCAAGTACCTGGAATGAGCAGTTCTTC
-,-,TRBV12-3/TRBV12-4,TRBJ2-7,CASSLPGSGPYEQYF,TGTGCCAGCAGTTTACCCGGGAGCGGACCCTACGAGCAGTACTTC
-,-,TRBV6-2/TRBV6-3,TRBJ2-5,CASSYGIRAETQYF,TGTGCCAGCAGTTACGGGATCAGAGCAGAGACCCAGTACTTC
TRBD2,-,TRBV5-1,TRBJ2-1,CASTETSGNYEQFF,TGCGCCAGCACCGAGACTAGCGGGAATTATGAGCAGTTCTTC
-,few,TRBV20-1,TRBJ2-1,CSARGPTEEQFF,TGCAGTGCTAGAGGACCGACGGAGGAGCAGTTCTTC
-,few,TRBV20-1,TRBJ2-6,CSARRGASSGANVLTF,TGCAGTGCTAGACGGGGAGCGAGCTCTGGGGCCAACGTCCTGACTTTC
-,once,TRBV7-9,TRBJ2-7,CASSRTGFHEQYF,TGTGCCAGCAGCCGAACAGGGTTCCACGAGCAGTACTTC
-,few,TRBV20-1,TRBJ2-3,CSAREGSREVDTQYF,TGCAGTGCTAGAGAAGGGTCTAGAGAGGTCGATACGCAGTATTTT
-,-,TRBV7-2,TRBJ2-1,CASSLAGGFVRSPIF,TGTGCCAGCAGCTTAGCAGGGGGGTTCGTGCGGAGTCCGATCTTC
-,few,TRBV20-1,TRBJ2-6,CSAGGNSGANVLTF,TGCAGTGCTGGGGGGAACTCTGGGGCCAACGTCCTGACTTTC
-,-,TRBV7-9,TRBJ2-7,CASSEGVDLEQYF,TGTGCCAGCAGCGAAGGGGTGGATCTCGAGCAGTACTTC
TRBD2,once,TRBV5-1,TRBJ2-3,CASSFRLAAFADTQYF,TGCGCCAGCAGCTTTAGACTAGCGGCGTTTGCGGATACGCAGTATTTT
-,many,TRBV6-1,TRBJ2-1,CASGLWPDGYNEQFF,TGTGCCAGCGGGTTGTGGCCGGACGGTTACAATGAGCAGTTCTTC
-,-,TRBV24-1,TRBJ2-3,CATSDDKSTDTQYF,TGTGCCACCAGTGACGACAAGAGCACAGATACGCAGTATTTT